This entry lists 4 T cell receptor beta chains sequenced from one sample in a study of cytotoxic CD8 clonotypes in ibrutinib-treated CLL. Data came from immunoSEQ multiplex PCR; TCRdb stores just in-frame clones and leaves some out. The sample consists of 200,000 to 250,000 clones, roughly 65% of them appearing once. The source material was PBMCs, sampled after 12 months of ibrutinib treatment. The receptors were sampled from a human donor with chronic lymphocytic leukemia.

The CDR3 here is CASSSGFTQPQHF. DNA of the CDR3: TGTGCCAGCAGTTCAGGATTTACACAGCCCCAGCATTTT. The chain links TRBV6-5 to TRBJ1-5; D call uncertain. V dropped 4 bases and J dropped 7 bases, with 11 bases sitting between them. Germline CDR1 reads MNHEY; CDR2 reads SVGAGI. The CDR3 extends over 13 amino acids.

CDR3 sequence reads: CSVHELYPSGTPYEQYF. The CDR3 DNA is TGCAGCGTGCATGAACTATACCCGAGCGGGACGCCCTACGAGCAGTACTTC. The genes are TRBV29-1 and TRBJ2-7; 7 nucleotides line up with TRBD2. Germline V gene lookup returns CDR1 SQVTM and CDR2 ANQGSEA. This CDR3 has 17 residues. The V and J ends lost 6 bases and 2 bases, in that order; junction bases with no gene match: 19.

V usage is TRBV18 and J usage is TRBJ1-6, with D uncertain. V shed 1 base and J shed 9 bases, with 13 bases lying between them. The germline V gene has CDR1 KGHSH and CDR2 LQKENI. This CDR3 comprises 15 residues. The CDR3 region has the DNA TGTGCCAGCTCACCACAGGAGCACACGGGTTCACCCCTCCACTTT. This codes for CASSPQEHTGSPLHF.

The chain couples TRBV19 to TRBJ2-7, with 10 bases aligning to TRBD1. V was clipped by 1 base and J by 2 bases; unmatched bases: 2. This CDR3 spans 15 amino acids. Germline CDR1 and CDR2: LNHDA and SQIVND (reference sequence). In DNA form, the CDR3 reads TGTGCCAGTAGTATAGGGGGACAGGGGACCTACGAGCAGTACTTC. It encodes CASSIGGQGTYEQYF.